The 16 T cell receptor beta chains below were found in one sample sequenced in a study of spatial heterogeneity in lung cancer. TCRdb analysed the 5' RACE reads with MiXCR anew, one entry per CDR3 protein. The table lists approximately 52,000 distinct CDR3 sequences, roughly 7% of them singletons. Indicated time point: sample taken at primary tumor resection. TCRs were sequenced from unsorted whole RNA of tumor, nontumor lung or PBMC. The sample was PBMCs, taken at surgery. Receptor source: a female donor with early-stage non-small cell lung cancer.

This clonotype was counted ten times or more. The chain joins TRBV2 to TRBJ1-1; 10 nucleotides line up with TRBD1. CDR1 and CDR2 from the germline V gene are SNHLY and FYNNEI. CDR3 length: 14 residues. V lost 5 bases to trimming and J lost 4 bases; unmatched junction nucleotides: 4. CDR3 coding DNA: TGTGCCAGCAGTAGGGACAGGGGCGGCACTGAAGCTTTCTTT. Protein: CASSRDRGGTEAFF.

This clonotype occurred many times. J is TRBJ1-2 and V is TRBV11-2; D remains unclear. Germline V CDR1 and CDR2: SGHAT, FQNNGV. Trimming stripped 6 bases from V and 8 bases from J, with 13 bases between. The CDR3 extends over 12 amino acids. DNA of the CDR3: TGTGCCAGCAGAGGATGGGATCCCGGCTACACCTTC. It is translated as CASRGWDPGYTF.

This clonotype came up many times. This chain links TRBV4-1 with TRBJ2-1, with 7 bases that match TRBD2. Unmatched junction bases numbered 8, after V lost 1 base and J lost 2 bases. Germline CDR1 and CDR2: MGHRA and YSYEKL. CDR3 size: 17 residues. The CDR3, as DNA: TGCGCCAGCAGCCAAGTGTGGCCTAGCGGCACCTACAATGAGCAGTTCTTC. Translation gives CASSQVWPSGTYNEQFF.

This clonotype was seen at least ten times. This sequence joins TRBV5-1 and TRBJ1-3; TRBD1 is a possible D gene (5 bases). This CDR3 comprises 16 residues. The germline CDR1 and CDR2 sequences are SGHRS and YFSETQ. The V and J ends lost 2 bases and 1 base respectively, with 13 bases between them. This CDR3 reads CASSFGTLLSGNTIYF. In DNA, the CDR3 is TGCGCCAGCAGCTTTGGGACCTTGCTTTCTGGAAACACCATATATTTT.

This clonotype has ten or more counts. The chain has TRBV10-2 and TRBJ2-3, with D maybe TRBD2 (6 bases). V gave up 6 bases and J gave up 2 bases, with 15 bases separating them. The CDR3 is 15 residues long. Germline CDR1 WSHSY, CDR2 SAAADI. The CDR3 loop is CASRGLSPATDTQYF. For the CDR3, the DNA is TGCGCCAGCAGAGGACTATCCCCTGCCACAGATACGCAGTATTTT.

This clonotype was observed many times. This chain joins TRBV28 and TRBJ1-1, with D tentatively TRBD1 (5 bases). The CDR3 has 16 residues. Germline-derived CDR1 and CDR2 are MDHEN and SYDVKM. V shed 5 bases and J shed 3 bases, with 19 bases lying between them. For the CDR3, the DNA is TGTGCCAGCAGTAGTCGGGGCTGGGAGCCAGACACTGAAGCTTTCTTT. Protein sequence: CASSSRGWEPDTEAFF.

This clonotype was detected ten times or more. V is TRBV3-1 and J is TRBJ2-7; 9 bases match TRBD2. The ends lost 0 bases at V and 2 bases at J; junction bases unmatched: 5. CDR3 length: 16 residues. Germline V gene sequence: CDR1 LGHDT, CDR2 YNNKEL (reference sequence). The CDR3 sequence: CASSQDASGTPYEQYF. DNA of the CDR3: TGTGCCAGCAGCCAAGACGCTAGCGGGACCCCCTACGAGCAGTACTTC.

This clonotype was seen only a few times. The V gene is TRBV5-8, the J gene TRBJ2-7; the D gene is possibly TRBD1 (5 bases). This CDR3 has 15 amino acids. CDR1 and CDR2 (germline): SGHTS, YDEGEE. V lost 4 bases to trimming and J lost 5 bases, with 19 bases between them. CDR3: CASSKLRVVPHEQYF. In DNA form, the CDR3 reads TGTGCCAGCAGCAAGCTCAGGGTGGTCCCCCACGAGCAGTACTTC.

There are many counts of this clonotype. The J gene is TRBJ2-2, the V gene TRBV30; no clear D gene. Trimming removed 1 base at V and 0 bases at J, with 6 bases between. Germline CDR1 GTSNPN, CDR2 SVGIG (reference sequence). The CDR3 extends over 14 amino acids. CDR3: CAWSGPPNTGELFF. CDR3 nucleotides: TGTGCCTGGAGTGGGCCGCCGAACACCGGGGAGCTGTTTTTT. Variable domain in full (rest from reference TRBV30 and TRBJ2-2): SQTIHQWPATLVQPVGSPLSLECTVEGTSNPNLYWYRQAAGRGLQLLFYSVGIGQISSEVPQNLSASRPQDRQFILSSKKLLLSDSGFYLCAWSGPPNTGELFFGEGSRLTVL.

This clonotype was seen repeatedly, ten times or more. The genes are TRBV20-1 and TRBJ2-3, with 12 bases fitting TRBD1. The CDR3 has 15 residues. CDR1 is DFQATT, CDR2 SNEGSKA, per germline (reference sequence). V was clipped by 5 bases and J by 2 bases; unmatched bases: 5. CDR3 bases: TGCAGTGCTCGCCCGGGACAGGGGGCCACAGATACGCAGTATTTT. Translating gives CSARPGQGATDTQYF.

This clonotype was seen at least ten times. This chain joins TRBV5-5 and TRBJ2-2; 7 bases are shared with TRBD1. The CDR3 runs 16 residues. In germline, CDR1 is SGHKS, CDR2 YYEKEE (reference sequence). Trimming removed 5 bases from V and 0 bases from J; junction bases left unmatched: 7. The CDR3 DNA sequence: TGTGCCAGCAGGCGGACAGGAAACGCGAACACCGGGGAGCTGTTTTTT. As protein: CASRRTGNANTGELFF.

This clonotype was detected many times. This chain uses TRBV12-3 or TRBV12-4 with TRBJ2-5, with TRBD2 matching over 10 bases. J was trimmed by 5 bases and V by 8 bases; bases with no gene match: 2. This CDR3 is built from 12 residues. CDR3 residues: CASLSGGETQYF. The CDR3, as DNA: TGTGCCAGCCTTAGCGGGGGGGAGACCCAGTACTTC.

This clonotype was observed a handful of times. This chain joins TRBV2 and TRBJ2-3, with 8 bases aligning to TRBD1. CDR1 is SNHLY and CDR2 is FYNNEI in the germline V gene. The CDR3 runs 13 residues. V was pared by 3 bases and J by 11 bases, with 7 bases of the junction left unmatched. The CDR3 coding sequence is TGTGCCAGCAGTGATCAGGGGGCCCCCGAGCAGTATTTT. As protein: CASSDQGAPEQYF. Together with reference TRBV2 and TRBJ2-3, the CDR3 gives the full variable domain: EPEVTQTPSHQVTQMGQEVILRCVPISNHLYFYWYRQILGQKVEFLVSFYNNEISEKSEIFDDQFSVERPDGSNFTLKIRSTKLEDSAMYFCASSDQGAPEQYFGPGTRLTVL.

This chain connects TRBV7-9 to TRBJ2-1; possibly TRBD1 for D (6 bases). This CDR3 is 15 amino acids long. Germline assignment: CDR1 SEHNR and CDR2 FQNEAQ (reference sequence). With 2 bases removed from V and 4 bases from J, the gap between germline ends came to 12 bases. The CDR3 DNA reads TGTGCCAGCAGCTTACTGACAGGTTATTACAATGAGCAGTTCTTC. Translation: CASSLLTGYYNEQFF.

The rearrangement joins TRBV25-1 to TRBJ2-2, with D perhaps matching TRBD1 (7 bases). Germline CDR1 reads MGHDK; CDR2 reads SYGVNS. The V and J ends lost 6 bases and 6 bases respectively, with 17 bases between them. The CDR3 covers 15 residues. The CDR3 DNA sequence: TGTGCCAGCAGAGGAACCACAGGGGAGGCCGGGGAGCTGTTTTTT. Encoded protein: CASRGTTGEAGELFF.

There are a few counts of this clonotype. The chain combines TRBV7-9 with TRBJ2-7; the match to TRBD2 covers 8 bases. Germline V lookup: CDR1 SEHNR, CDR2 FQNEAQ (reference sequence). The V gene end was trimmed by 1 base and the J gene end by 2 bases; junction bases not matched to a gene: 4. CDR3 length: 15 residues. The CDR3 coding sequence is TGTGCCAGCAGCTTAGAGGGGGGACTAGCCTACGAGCAGTACTTC. Translated, it gives CASSLEGGLAYEQYF.